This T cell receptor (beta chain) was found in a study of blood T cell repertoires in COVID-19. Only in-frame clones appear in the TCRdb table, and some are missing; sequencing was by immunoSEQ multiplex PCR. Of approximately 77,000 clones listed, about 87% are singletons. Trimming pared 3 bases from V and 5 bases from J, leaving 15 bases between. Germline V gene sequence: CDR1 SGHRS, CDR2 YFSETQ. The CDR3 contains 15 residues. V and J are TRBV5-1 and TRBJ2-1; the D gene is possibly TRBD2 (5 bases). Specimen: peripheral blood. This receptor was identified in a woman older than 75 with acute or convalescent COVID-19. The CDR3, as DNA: TGCGCCAGCAGCTCCGGGGTGAGCACTAACAATGAGCAGTTCTTC. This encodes CASSSGVSTNNEQFF.